The rows below give T cell receptor beta chains drawn from one sample of a study of cytomegalovirus exposure and HLA in healthy donors. TCRdb keeps only in-frame clones here, not all; method: immunoSEQ multiplex PCR. The top ten clones hold around 1.8% of a sample with about 130,000 clones, roughly four fifths of them seen once. Sequenced sample: PBMCs. These receptors were taken from a woman in her fifties or sixties in good health and CMV-seronegative. CDR3s include the opening cysteine and the closing phenylalanine or tryptophan. Fields, in order: clone size, J gene, V gene, D gene, CDR3 DNA, CDR3 protein. A D gene is named only where the DNA matches it firmly. Rows give clone size only sometimes, using once, few, many, or a class for an expanded clone.

NA | TRBJ2-5 | TRBV2 | TRBD1 | TGTGCCAGCACCCGAGGACAGGAAGAGACCCAGTACTTC | CASTRGQEETQYF
NA | TRBJ1-1 | TRBV6-1 | TRBD1 | TGTGCCAGCAGTCTTCGACAGGGGACTGAAGCTTTCTTT | CASSLRQGTEAFF
NA | TRBJ2-1 | TRBV2 | TRBD2 | TGTGCCAGCAGTGAAAGAGGGGTAGCGGGAGGCTCCTACAATGAGCAGTTCTTC | CASSERGVAGGSYNEQFF
few | TRBJ2-1 | TRBV7-9 | NA | TGTGCCAGCAGCGGTAGCTGGCGGGTAAGATACAATGAGCAGTTCTTC | CASSGSWRVRYNEQFF
NA | TRBJ1-5 | TRBV7-2 | NA | TGTGCCAGCAGCTCCGACAGGCGGTTCAATCAGCCCCAGAATTTT | CASSSDRRFNQPQNF
once | TRBJ1-2 | TRBV28 | NA | TGTGCCAGCAGTCCCGCCAGGGTCTATGGCTACCCCTTC | CASSPARVYGYPF
NA | TRBJ1-5 | TRBV6-1 | NA | TGTGCCAGCAGACAACAGGGACCAAGGCAGCCCCAGCATTTT | CASRQQGPRQPQHF
NA | TRBJ1-2 | TRBV4-3 | TRBD1 | TGCGCCAGCAGCGCTAGTTCTCAGGGGGCTTATGGCTACCCCTTC | CASSASSQGAYGYPF
NA | TRBJ2-5 | TRBV5-1 | TRBD2 | TGCGCCAGCGCGACTAGCGGCCGAGAGACCCAGTACTTC | CASATSGRETQYF
NA | TRBJ2-7 | TRBV5-1 | TRBD2 | TGCGCCAGCAGCGGGACTAGCGGGAGCTACGAGCAGTACTTC | CASSGTSGSYEQYF
few | TRBJ1-3 | TRBV7-9 | NA | TGTTCCAGCAGTTCTAGTTCTGGAAACACCATATATTTT | CSSSSSSGNTIYF
NA | TRBJ2-7 | TRBV7-2 | TRBD1 | TGTGCCAGCAGCTTAGATGGGACAGGGGGCGAGTACTTC | CASSLDGTGGEYF
NA | TRBJ1-2 | TRBV6-5 | NA | TGTGCCAGCAGTTACCTGTTCATCAGGTGGCCGGGAGGCTACACCTTC | CASSYLFIRWPGGYTF
NA | TRBJ2-1 | TRBV29-1 | NA | TGCAGCGTTGAAGATCCAATCGAGGGCTGGGCGGTGAATGAGCAGTTCTTC | CSVEDPIEGWAVNEQFF
NA | TRBJ2-1 | TRBV30 | TRBD2 | TGTGCCTCGGACAGGACTAGCGGGAGGACCAATGAGCAGTTCTTC | CASDRTSGRTNEQFF
NA | TRBJ2-5 | TRBV12-5 | NA | TGTGCTAGTGAGGACGGACTCCAAGAGACCCAGTACTTC | CASEDGLQETQYF
NA | TRBJ1-4 | TRBV4-2 | NA | TGTGCCAGCAGCCAAGAGCAGGGGCCTAATGAAAAACTGTTTTTT | CASSQEQGPNEKLFF
NA | TRBJ1-1 | TRBV25-1 | TRBD1 | TGTGCCAGCAGTGAATTCCCGGGGACAGGGGGCACTGAAGCTTTCTTT | CASSEFPGTGGTEAFF
few | TRBJ1-2 | TRBV4-1 | NA | TGCGCCAGCAGCCAAGAAGGTTGGGCGGGAGGCTACACCTTC | CASSQEGWAGGYTF
few | TRBJ1-2 | TRBV25-1 | TRBD1 | TGTGCCAGCAGGGGACCTATGGGACAGGAGGCTGGCTACACCTTC | CASRGPMGQEAGYTF
NA | TRBJ2-1 | TRBV7-8 | NA | TGTGCCAGCAGCCCCCAGGGGACCCTAGCTTCCAACAATGAGCAGTTCTTC | CASSPQGTLASNNEQFF
NA | TRBJ1-1 | TRBV29-1 | TRBD1 | TGCAGCGTTGACGGACAGGGGGCAACTGAAGCTTTCTTT | CSVDGQGATEAFF
NA | TRBJ2-3 | TRBV27 | TRBD2 | TGTGCCAGCAGTCCCGGGACTAGCGGGAGGACGGATACGCAGTATTTT | CASSPGTSGRTDTQYF
NA | TRBJ2-7 | TRBV9 | NA | TGTGCCAGCAGCGTAGCCCCGGGGAACTACGAGCAGTACTTC | CASSVAPGNYEQYF
NA | TRBJ1-1 | TRBV28 | NA | TGTGCCAGCAGTTTAGCACAGGGTCGAAGGGCTGAAGCTTTCTTT | CASSLAQGRRAEAFF
NA | TRBJ1-1 | TRBV30 | NA | TGTGCCTGCCAGGGCACTGAAGCTTTCTTT | CACQGTEAFF
once | TRBJ1-1 | TRBV7-2 | NA | TGTGCCAGCAGCTTAGGTCGCGGCATGAACACTGAAGCTTTCTTT | CASSLGRGMNTEAFF
NA | TRBJ2-7 | TRBV28 | TRBD2 | TGTGCCAGCACCCCAGCGGGGCCCTACGAGCAGTACTTC | CASTPAGPYEQYF
NA | TRBJ1-1 | TRBV6-1 | NA | TGTGCCAGCAGTGTCGCCAGAACGAACACTGAAGCTTTCTTT | CASSVARTNTEAFF
few | TRBJ2-2 | TRBV7-9 | NA | TGTGCCAGCAGCTCCACGGCTAGCTATCCCGGGGAGCTGTTTTTT | CASSSTASYPGELFF
NA | TRBJ2-2 | TRBV28 | NA | TGTGCCTGCGGCTACACCGGGGAGCTGTTTTTT | CACGYTGELFF
NA | TRBJ1-1 | TRBV5-8 | NA | TGTGCCAGCGCCCTAGGCGCTCTCATTATGAACACTGAAGCTTTCTTT | CASALGALIMNTEAFF
NA | TRBJ2-5 | TRBV19 | NA | TGTGCCAGTAGCCGTAAGGTAGTCACGGGGACCCAGTACTTC | CASSRKVVTGTQYF
once | TRBJ2-6 | TRBV4-3 | TRBD1 | TGCGCCAGCAGCCAAGGGACAGGCGCGGCTGGGGCCAACGTCCTGACTTTC | CASSQGTGAAGANVLTF
NA | TRBJ1-5 | TRBV6-5 | TRBD1 | TGTGCCAGCAGTTGGACAGGGGGAGATCAGCCCCAGCATTTT | CASSWTGGDQPQHF
few | TRBJ1-4 | TRBV5-1 | NA | TGCGCCAGCAGCTTGGCGGGGAGGGACGGTGAAAAACTGTTTTTT | CASSLAGRDGEKLFF
NA | TRBJ2-6 | TRBV28 | TRBD1 | TGTGCCAGCAGTTTCGGGACAGTCTCTGGGGCCAACGTCCTGCCTTTC | CASSFGTVSGANVLPF
NA | TRBJ1-1 | TRBV10-3 | NA | TGTGCCATCAGCCTATCAGGGGTGGGCACTGAAGCTTTCTTT | CAISLSGVGTEAFF
NA | TRBJ1-1 | TRBV19 | NA | TGTGCCAGTTGTTTACATTCGAACACTGAAGCTTTCTTT | CASCLHSNTEAFF
NA | TRBJ2-2 | TRBV7-9 | NA | TGTGCCAGCAGCTTAGGCAGGGTGGCCGGGGAGCTGTTTTTT | CASSLGRVAGELFF
NA | TRBJ2-1 | TRBV4-2 | NA | TGTGCCAGCAGCCAAGATTGGCGGAGTGACAATGAGCAGTTCTTC | CASSQDWRSDNEQFF
NA | TRBJ2-7 | TRBV27 | TRBD2 | TGTGCCAGCAGTTTATCGGGCGGGAGGGGCCCCTCCTACGAGCAGTACTTC | CASSLSGGRGPSYEQYF
NA | TRBJ2-3 | TRBV18 | NA | TGTGCCAGCTCACCCGTACCGGGATTCGGGAGCTCAGATACGCAGTATTTT | CASSPVPGFGSSDTQYF
once | TRBJ2-2 | TRBV5-1 | TRBD2 | TGCGCCAGCAGCTTGGCCGTTGCGGGAGGGAACACCGGGGAGCTGTTTTTT | CASSLAVAGGNTGELFF
NA | TRBJ1-3 | TRBV28 | NA | TGTGCCAGCAGTACTTGGGGACAATCGGGAAACACCATATATTTT | CASSTWGQSGNTIYF
NA | TRBJ1-2 | TRBV9 | NA | TGTGCCAGCAGCCCCTCCGGGGGGGGCTACACCTTC | CASSPSGGGYTF
NA | TRBJ2-7 | TRBV13 | TRBD1 | TGTGCCAGCAGCCGCCGGGACAGGGGATCGTACGAGCAGTACTTC | CASSRRDRGSYEQYF
NA | TRBJ1-1 | TRBV5-1 | NA | TGCGCCAGCAGCTTGGAAGGCAGGAGGGGGAACACTGAAGCTTTCTTT | CASSLEGRRGNTEAFF
once | TRBJ1-5 | TRBV11-3 | TRBD1 | TGTGCCAGCAGCCGTGGACAGGTTCTTAGCAATCAGCCCCAGCATTTT | CASSRGQVLSNQPQHF
NA | TRBJ2-3 | TRBV7-2 | NA | TGTGCCAGCAGCTTAGCGGGAGGCGGGTCTTTGGATACGCAGTATTTT | CASSLAGGGSLDTQYF
NA | TRBJ2-3 | TRBV5-6 | NA | TGTGCCAGCAGCCTAACAACAGATTTAGGCACAGATACGCAGTATTTT | CASSLTTDLGTDTQYF
NA | TRBJ1-4 | TRBV6-1 | NA | TGTGCCAGCAGTGCGGCTAATGAAAAACTGTTTTTT | CASSAANEKLFF
NA | TRBJ1-1 | TRBV30 | NA | TGTGCCTGGAGTGTGGACAGTTCGAACACTGAAGCTTTCTTT | CAWSVDSSNTEAFF
NA | TRBJ2-3 | TRBV5-4 | TRBD1 | TGTGCCAGCAGCTTGACAGGGGGCCATGGGGATACGCAGTATTTT | CASSLTGGHGDTQYF